The clone carrying this TCR beta chain was detected only a few times. Its antigen is unidentified. The sample originates from a study of beta chain features in type 1 diabetes. Across the whole study: All of the samples together had over 90 million sorted cells examined. General observations from the study: Resolution of whether HLA type affects TCRB rearrangement was not achieved here. TCRB CDR3s from Type 1 diabetes patients were moderately but significantly shorter in all four CD4+ subsets.

Investigators reverse transcribed all isolated RNA, so they sequenced expressed TCRB transcripts. The protocol was immunoSEQ multiplex PCR, while the TCRdb copy is restricted to in-frame clones and leaves out a portion. The data show 300,000 or so clones, with approximately 14% seen just once and 0.017% held by the top ten. In germline, CDR1 is SNHLY, CDR2 FYNNEI. The length of the CDR3 is 16 residues. J was trimmed by 7 bases and V by 4 bases; bases with no gene match: 10. Sampling consisted of one heparinised blood draw per donor, averaging around 110 mL. The sample consisted of naive CD4+ T cells from blood. The receptor comes from a man aged 30 to 39 with type 1 diabetes. The J gene is TRBJ2-1, the V gene TRBV2; 10 bases agree with TRBD2. The CDR3 DNA reads as TGTGCCAGCAGTGCCCTAGCGGGAGTCGGATTAAATGAGCAGTTCTTC. Residues: CASSALAGVGLNEQFF.